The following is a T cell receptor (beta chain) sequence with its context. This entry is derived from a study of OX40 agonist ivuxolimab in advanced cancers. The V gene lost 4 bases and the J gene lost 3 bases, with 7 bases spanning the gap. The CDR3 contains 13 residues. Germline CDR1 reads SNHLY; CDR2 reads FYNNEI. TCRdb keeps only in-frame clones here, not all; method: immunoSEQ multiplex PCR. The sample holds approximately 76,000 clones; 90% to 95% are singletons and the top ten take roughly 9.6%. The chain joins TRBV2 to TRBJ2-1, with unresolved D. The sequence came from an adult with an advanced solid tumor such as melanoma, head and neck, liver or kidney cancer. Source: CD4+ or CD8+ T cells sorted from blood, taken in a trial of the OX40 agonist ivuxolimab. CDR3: CASSVGRYNEQFF. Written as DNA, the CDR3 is TGTGCCAGCAGTGTAGGACGCTACAATGAGCAGTTCTTC. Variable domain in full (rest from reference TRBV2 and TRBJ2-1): EPEVTQTPSHQVTQMGQEVILRCVPISNHLYFYWYRQILGQKVEFLVSFYNNEISEKSEIFDDQFSVERPDGSNFTLKIRSTKLEDSAMYFCASSVGRYNEQFFGPGTRLTVL.